What follows are 3 T cell receptor beta chains derived from one specimen sequenced in a study of blood T cell repertoires in COVID-19. Assay used: immunoSEQ multiplex PCR; TCRdb lists only in-frame clones, some missing. The profile shows roughly 190,000 clones, roughly 88% of them singletons. Specimen: peripheral blood. The receptors shown here come from a woman in her forties who had recovered from COVID-19.

CDR3 DNA sequence: TGTGCCAGCAGCCACCGAAAGGGGATCGGGGAGACCCAGTACTTC. Residues: CASSHRKGIGETQYF. The chain employs TRBV3-1 (or the pseudogene TRBV3-2) and TRBJ2-5, with D maybe TRBD1 (5 bases). The CDR3 contains 15 residues. In germline, CDR1 is LGHDT, CDR2 YNNKEL (reference sequence). The germline V and J ends were trimmed by 3 bases and 5 bases, with 16 bases remaining between them.

This chain links TRBV3-1 (or the pseudogene TRBV3-2) with TRBJ2-7, with TRBD2 matching 7 bases. Germline V lookup: CDR1 LGHDT, CDR2 YNNKEL (reference sequence). The CDR3 sequence is 17 residues long. The junction had 13 bases not matched to a gene; V was cut back by 0 bases and J by 5 bases. The CDR3 here is CASSQDPLRENRHEQYF. CDR3 coding DNA: TGTGCCAGCAGCCAAGATCCTTTGCGGGAGAACCGTCACGAGCAGTACTTC.

This sequence joins TRBV30 and TRBJ1-2, with D perhaps TRBD1 (5 bases). The CDR3 loop spans 14 amino acids. The V end was cut by 4 bases, the J end by 8 bases, with 20 bases between. Germline lookup yields CDR1 GTSNPN and CDR2 SVGIG (reference sequence). The CDR3 reads CAWKTPDNGGGYTF. The CDR3 DNA reads as TGTGCCTGGAAGACCCCGGACAATGGTGGAGGCTACACCTTC. The complete variable domain, with remaining parts taken from reference TRBV30 and TRBJ1-2, reads SQTIHQWPATLVQPVGSPLSLECTVEGTSNPNLYWYRQAAGRGLQLLFYSVGIGQISSEVPQNLSASRPQDRQFILSSKKLLLSDSGFYLCAWKTPDNGGGYTFGSGTRLTVV.